This is a list of T cell receptor beta chains from one sample in a study of blood T cell repertoires in COVID-19. TCRdb's table, derived via immunoSEQ multiplex PCR, lists solely in-frame clones and lacks some. This sample has 300,000 to 450,000 clones, with about 85% found just once. Sequencing was done on a sample of peripheral blood. Every receptor here comes from a woman younger than 30 with acute or convalescent COVID-19. Each CDR3 is given with its conserved first and last residue. A D gene is named only where the DNA matches it firmly. Size values are once, few and many counts, or a class for expanded clones, and some rows have none.

v_gene: TRBV18; abundance: .; j_gene: TRBJ2-7; d_gene: TRBD1; CDR3aa: CASSKTGQGYEQYF; CDR3nt: TGTGCCAGCTCAAAGACAGGGCAGGGCTACGAGCAGTACTTC
v_gene: TRBV6-5; abundance: .; j_gene: TRBJ2-7; d_gene: .; CDR3aa: CASSHPSAYEQYF; CDR3nt: TGTGCCAGCAGCCACCCTAGCGCCTACGAGCAGTACTTC
v_gene: TRBV5-8; abundance: .; j_gene: TRBJ2-5; d_gene: TRBD1; CDR3aa: CASSLGDRGRETQYF; CDR3nt: TGTGCCAGCAGCTTGGGGGACAGGGGAAGGGAGACCCAGTACTTC
v_gene: TRBV15; abundance: .; j_gene: TRBJ1-2; d_gene: .; CDR3aa: CATSRGGVAYGYTF; CDR3nt: TGTGCCACCAGCAGAGGGGGGGTTGCCTATGGCTACACCTTC
v_gene: TRBV11-2; abundance: .; j_gene: TRBJ2-2; d_gene: .; CDR3aa: CASSSTRNTGELFF; CDR3nt: TGTGCCAGCAGCTCGACTCGGAACACCGGGGAGCTGTTTTTT
v_gene: TRBV19; abundance: once; j_gene: TRBJ1-6; d_gene: TRBD1; CDR3aa: CASSIAGRGDSPLHF; CDR3nt: TGTGCCAGTAGTATAGCCGGCAGGGGGGATTCACCCCTCCACTTT
v_gene: TRBV4-2; abundance: .; j_gene: TRBJ2-5; d_gene: .; CDR3aa: CASSHRAGRRETQYF; CDR3nt: TGTGCCAGCAGCCATCGAGCCGGGAGACGAGAGACCCAGTACTTC
v_gene: TRBV13; abundance: .; j_gene: TRBJ2-2; d_gene: .; CDR3aa: CASSFSTGAGELFF; CDR3nt: TGTGCCAGCAGCTTCTCTACGGGGGCCGGGGAGCTGTTTTTT
v_gene: TRBV25-1; abundance: .; j_gene: TRBJ2-1; d_gene: TRBD1; CDR3aa: CASSPRDREYNEQFF; CDR3nt: TGTGCCAGCAGTCCCCGGGACAGGGAATACAATGAGCAGTTCTTC
v_gene: TRBV10-3; abundance: .; j_gene: TRBJ2-7; d_gene: TRBD2; CDR3aa: CAISEPGGDASGRYEQYF; CDR3nt: TGTGCCATCAGTGAGCCTGGCGGTGACGCTAGCGGGAGGTACGAGCAGTACTTC